One T cell receptor (beta chain) is described in this entry. No antigen is known for it. These data belong to a study of monozygotic twins with inflammatory bowel disease. The CDR3 totals 15 residues. CDR1 and CDR2 from the germline V gene are LNHDA and SQIVND (reference sequence). The input for each TCR library was roughly 3,800 ng of total RNA. Each UMI, carrying a 6-nucleotide sample barcode, came from template switching. TCRdb re-called the 5' RACE reads and catalogs CDR3 proteins one per entry, DNA excluded. The sample table sets out about 450,000 distinct CDR3 sequences. Notes on the study in general: Twins with IBD had fewer clonotypes in common with others than healthy twins, particularly during disease activity. IBD-affected twins scored below their healthy co-twins in TCRbeta diversity (inverse Simpson).

Sequencing was carried out using blood. This clonotype originated in a human donor with ulcerative colitis or Crohn's disease, or a healthy co-twin of an affected twin (not recorded which). V gene TRBV19 combines with J gene TRBJ2-1; the D gene TCRdb calls, TRBD1, cannot be checked with no DNA. CDR3 residues: CASSTRQGAGNEQFF.